These 9 T cell receptor beta chains share one sample of origin, sequenced in a study of T-cell reconstitution after alpha-beta-depleted transplantation in children. TCRbeta library preparation incorporated unique molecular identifiers. TCRdb independently ran MiXCR on the PCR reads; one entry per CDR3 protein. The sample has 600,000 to 700,000 distinct CDR3 sequences, around 14% seen once. Sequencing used PBMCs, obtained before TCRalphabeta/CD19-depleted stem cell transplant. All receptors come from a girl aged 2-15 years with congenital amegakaryocytic thrombocytopenia, due to receive a stem cell transplant.

Many counts were recorded for this clonotype. V is TRBV20-1 and J is TRBJ2-1, with 8 bases that match TRBD1. This CDR3 region has 13 residues. The germline gives CDR1 DFQATT, CDR2 SNEGSKA (reference sequence). V shed 5 bases and J 3 bases; nucleotides not matched to a gene: 3. CDR3 sequence (DNA): TGCAGTGCTCAGGGGGCAAACTACAATGAGCAGTTCTTC. It specifies CSAQGANYNEQFF.

A few counts support this clonotype. J is TRBJ2-2 and V is TRBV10-1; D not certain. Between the trimmed V and J ends, which lost 2 bases and 7 bases, there was a span of 5 bases. Germline assignment: CDR1 WNHNN and CDR2 SYGVQD (reference sequence). The CDR3 contains 12 residues. This CDR3 is CASSERVGELFF. The CDR3 DNA reads as TGCGCCAGCAGTGAGAGAGTCGGGGAGCTGTTTTTT.

The sample holds a few counts of this clonotype. This chain connects TRBV5-1 to TRBJ2-1; D is uncertain. Germline V gene sequence: CDR1 SGHRS, CDR2 YFSETQ. V lost 8 bases, J lost 0 bases, and 12 bases lay in between. The CDR3 has 14 amino acids. The CDR3 DNA is TGCGCCAGTTGCCCCGAGAGCTCCTACAATGAGCAGTTCTTC. As protein: CASCPESSYNEQFF.

This clonotype has a count of ten or more. The CDR3 DNA follows: TGTGCCATCAGTGATTTGCGGGAGCACTACGAGCAGTACTTC. Translation gives CAISDLREHYEQYF. This rearrangement joins TRBV10-3 to TRBJ2-7, with 7 bases lining up with TRBD2. Unmatched junction bases numbered 5, after V lost 3 bases and J lost 3 bases. The CDR3 is 14 residues long. Germline V gene lookup returns CDR1 ENHRY and CDR2 SYGVKD.

This clonotype was detected ten times or more. The junction shows a germline mismatch at one end, possibly a read error. The chain combines TRBV5-1 with TRBJ2-5, with D maybe TRBD2 (6 bases). The CDR3 has 12 residues. Germline CDR1 reads SGHRS; CDR2 reads YFSETQ. DNA of the CDR3: TGCGCCAGCAGACTGGAGGGCGCTCCGGAACAGTTC. Translating gives CASRLEGAPEQF.

The rearrangement joins TRBV6-5 to TRBJ2-2, with 8 bases identical to TRBD2. CDR1 and CDR2 from the germline V gene are MNHEY and SVGAGI. With 5 bases clipped from V and 9 bases from J, the junction kept 20 bases outside the gene matches. This CDR3 spans 18 amino acids. The CDR3 coding sequence is TGTGCCAGCAGTCATAGCGGGACCCTATACGGCGTACCTCGGGAGCTGTTTTTT. It codes for CASSHSGTLYGVPRELFF.

This clonotype was seen ten or more times. DNA for the CDR3: TGTGCCACCAGCAGATTAGGGACAGGGAACACTGAAGCTTTCTTT. Translated, it gives CATSRLGTGNTEAFF. V is TRBV15 and J is TRBJ1-1; the match to TRBD1 covers 8 bases. Losses at the gene ends were 2 bases for V and 1 base for J; bases not matched to a gene: 3. Germline V lookup: CDR1 LNHNV, CDR2 YYDKDF (reference sequence). The CDR3 totals 15 residues. The full variable domain, in which reference TRBV15 and TRBJ1-1 provide the parts outside the CDR3, is DAMVIQNPRYQVTQFGKPVTLSCSQTLNHNVMYWYQQKSSQAPKLLFHYYDKDFNNEADTPDNFQSRRPNTSFCFLDIRSPGLGDTAMYLCATSRLGTGNTEAFFGQGTRLTVV.

In its sample, this clonotype was seen many times. The rearrangement links TRBV20-1 to TRBJ1-1, with D hard to call. The CDR3 has 16 residues. V lost 3 bases and J 3 bases, leaving 20 bases between the germline ends. The germline gives CDR1 DFQATT, CDR2 SNEGSKA (reference sequence). Here the CDR3 reads CSASPSGRREYTEAFF. The CDR3 bases are TGCAGTGCTAGTCCCTCCGGCCGTAGAGAATACACTGAAGCTTTCTTT.

This clonotype was seen only a few times. The CDR3 reads CATSRGSGLGSYNEQFF. The CDR3 coding sequence is TGTGCCACCAGCAGAGGGTCTGGACTAGGATCCTACAATGAGCAGTTCTTC. The chain has TRBV15 and TRBJ2-1; 7 bases are a match to TRBD2. This CDR3 is 17 amino acids long. J lost 1 base, V lost 1 base, and 7 bases had no gene match. Germline CDR1 LNHNV, CDR2 YYDKDF (reference sequence). Full variable domain (outside the CDR3, taken from reference TRBV15 and TRBJ2-1): DAMVIQNPRYQVTQFGKPVTLSCSQTLNHNVMYWYQQKSSQAPKLLFHYYDKDFNNEADTPDNFQSRRPNTSFCFLDIRSPGLGDTAMYLCATSRGSGLGSYNEQFFGPGTRLTVL.